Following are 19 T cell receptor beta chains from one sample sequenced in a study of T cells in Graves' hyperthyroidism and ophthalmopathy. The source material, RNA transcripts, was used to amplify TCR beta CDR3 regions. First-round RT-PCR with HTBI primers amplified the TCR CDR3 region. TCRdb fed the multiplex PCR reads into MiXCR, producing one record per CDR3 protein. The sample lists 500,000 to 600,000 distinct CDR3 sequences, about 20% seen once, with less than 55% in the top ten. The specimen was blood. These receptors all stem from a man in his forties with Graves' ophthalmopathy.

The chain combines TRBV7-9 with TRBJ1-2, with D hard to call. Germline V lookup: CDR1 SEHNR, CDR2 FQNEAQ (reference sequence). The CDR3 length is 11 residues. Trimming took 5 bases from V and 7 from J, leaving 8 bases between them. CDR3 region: CASSTLRGYTF. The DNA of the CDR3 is TGTGCCAGCAGCACCCTCCGTGGCTACACCTTC.

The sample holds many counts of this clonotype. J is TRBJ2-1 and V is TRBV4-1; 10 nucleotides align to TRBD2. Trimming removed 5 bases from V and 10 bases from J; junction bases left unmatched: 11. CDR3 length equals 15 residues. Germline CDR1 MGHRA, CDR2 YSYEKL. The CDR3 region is CASSEGLAGAGEQFF. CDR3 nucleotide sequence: TGCGCCAGCAGCGAGGGGCTAGCGGGGGCGGGGGAGCAGTTCTTC.

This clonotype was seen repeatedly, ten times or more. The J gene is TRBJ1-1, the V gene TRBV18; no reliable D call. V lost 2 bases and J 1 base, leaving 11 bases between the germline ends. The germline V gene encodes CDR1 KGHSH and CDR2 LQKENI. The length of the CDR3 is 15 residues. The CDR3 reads CASSPEAQRNTEAFF. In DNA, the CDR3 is TGTGCCAGCTCACCAGAGGCCCAGAGGAACACTGAAGCTTTCTTT.

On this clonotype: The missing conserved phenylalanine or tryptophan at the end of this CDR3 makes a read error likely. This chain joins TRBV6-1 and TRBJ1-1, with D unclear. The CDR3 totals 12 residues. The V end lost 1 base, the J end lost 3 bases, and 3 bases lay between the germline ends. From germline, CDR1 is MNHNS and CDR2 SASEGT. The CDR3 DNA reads TGTGCCAGCAGTGAAGAGTACACTGAAGCTTTCCTT. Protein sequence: CASSEEYTEAFL.

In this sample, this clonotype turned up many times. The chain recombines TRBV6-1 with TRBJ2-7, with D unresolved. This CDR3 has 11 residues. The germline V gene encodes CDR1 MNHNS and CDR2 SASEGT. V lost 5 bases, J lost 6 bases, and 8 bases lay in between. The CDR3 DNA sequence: TGTGCCAGCAGTCCCCGGTCCGAGCAGTACTTC. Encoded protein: CASSPRSEQYF.

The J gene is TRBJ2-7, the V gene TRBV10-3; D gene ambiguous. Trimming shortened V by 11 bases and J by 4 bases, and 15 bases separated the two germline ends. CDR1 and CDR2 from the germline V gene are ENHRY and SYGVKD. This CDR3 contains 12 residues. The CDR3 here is CALLLLGYEQYF. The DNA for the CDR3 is TGTGCCCTCTTACTTCTAGGATACGAGCAGTACTTC.

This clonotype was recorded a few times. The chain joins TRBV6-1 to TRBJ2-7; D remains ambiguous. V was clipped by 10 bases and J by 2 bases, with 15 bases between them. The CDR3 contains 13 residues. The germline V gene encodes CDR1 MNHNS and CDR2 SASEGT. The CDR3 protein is CATVPLVAYEQYF. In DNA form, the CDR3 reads TGTGCCACCGTTCCGCTCGTTGCCTACGAGCAGTACTTC.

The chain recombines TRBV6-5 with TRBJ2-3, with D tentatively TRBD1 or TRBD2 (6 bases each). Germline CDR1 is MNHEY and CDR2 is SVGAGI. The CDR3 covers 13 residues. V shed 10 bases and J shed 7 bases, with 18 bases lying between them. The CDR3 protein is CATLRGRGNTQYF. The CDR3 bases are TGTGCCACATTACGGGGGCGCGGAAATACGCAGTATTTT.

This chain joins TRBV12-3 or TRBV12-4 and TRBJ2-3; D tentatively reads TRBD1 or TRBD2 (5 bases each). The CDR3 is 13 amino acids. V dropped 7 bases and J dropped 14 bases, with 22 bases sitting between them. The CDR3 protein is CASTTSAERGGYF. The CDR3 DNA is TGTGCCAGCACCACCTCGGCGGAACGTGGGGGGTATTTT.

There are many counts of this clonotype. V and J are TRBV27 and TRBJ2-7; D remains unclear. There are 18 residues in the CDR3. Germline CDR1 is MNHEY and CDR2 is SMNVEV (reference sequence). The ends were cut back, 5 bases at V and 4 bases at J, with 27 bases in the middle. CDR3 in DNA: TGTGCCAGCAGTCTCAGCCGCCCTGCCTACAATGCCCCTTACGAGCAGTACTTC. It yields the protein CASSLSRPAYNAPYEQYF.

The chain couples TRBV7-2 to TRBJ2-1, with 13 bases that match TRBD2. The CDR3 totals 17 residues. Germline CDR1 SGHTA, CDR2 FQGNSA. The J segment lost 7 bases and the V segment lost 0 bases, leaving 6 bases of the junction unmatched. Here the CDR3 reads CASSLAKGLAGNNEQFF. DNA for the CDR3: TGTGCCAGCAGCTTAGCGAAGGGACTAGCGGGAAATAATGAGCAGTTCTTC.

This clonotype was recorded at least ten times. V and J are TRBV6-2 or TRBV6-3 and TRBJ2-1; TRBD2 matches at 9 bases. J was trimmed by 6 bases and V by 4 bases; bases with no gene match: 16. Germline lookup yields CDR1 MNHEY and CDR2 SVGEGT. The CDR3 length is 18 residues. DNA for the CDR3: TGTGCCAGCAGTTCACCGGGACTAGCCGGTTTCAGAGCCAATGAGCAGTTCTTC. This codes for CASSSPGLAGFRANEQFF.

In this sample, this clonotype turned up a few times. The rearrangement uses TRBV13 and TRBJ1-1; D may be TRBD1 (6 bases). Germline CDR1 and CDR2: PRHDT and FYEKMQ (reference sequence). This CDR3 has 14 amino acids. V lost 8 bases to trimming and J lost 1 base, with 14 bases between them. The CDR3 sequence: CASSTRGQNTEAFF. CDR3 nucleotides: TGTGCCAGCTCTACCCGGGGGCAGAACACTGAAGCTTTCTTT.

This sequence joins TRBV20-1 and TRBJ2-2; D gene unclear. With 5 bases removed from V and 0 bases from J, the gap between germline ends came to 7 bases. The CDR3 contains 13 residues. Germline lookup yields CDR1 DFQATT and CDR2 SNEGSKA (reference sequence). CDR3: CSACVANTGELFF. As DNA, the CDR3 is TGCAGTGCTTGCGTCGCGAACACCGGGGAGCTGTTTTTT.

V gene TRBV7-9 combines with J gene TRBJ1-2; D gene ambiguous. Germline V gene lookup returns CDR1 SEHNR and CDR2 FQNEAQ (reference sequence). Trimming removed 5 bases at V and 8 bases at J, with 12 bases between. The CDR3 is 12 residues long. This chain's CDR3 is CASSNSFSGYTF. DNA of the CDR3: TGTGCCAGCAGCAACAGTTTTTCGGGCTACACCTTC.

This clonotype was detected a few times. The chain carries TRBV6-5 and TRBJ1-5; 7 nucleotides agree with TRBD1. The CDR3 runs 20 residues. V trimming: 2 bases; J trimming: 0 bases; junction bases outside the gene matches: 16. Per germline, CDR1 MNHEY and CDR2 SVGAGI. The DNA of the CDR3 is TGTGCCAGCAGTTACCCAAGACGTACGGACAGGTCCCGTAGCAATCAGCCCCAGCATTTT. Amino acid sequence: CASSYPRRTDRSRSNQPQHF.

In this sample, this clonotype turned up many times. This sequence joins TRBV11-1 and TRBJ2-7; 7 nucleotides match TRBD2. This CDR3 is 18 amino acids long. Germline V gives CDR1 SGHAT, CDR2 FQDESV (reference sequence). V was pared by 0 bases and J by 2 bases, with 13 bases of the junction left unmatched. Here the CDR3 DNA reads TGTGCCAGCAGCTTAGCCGGAGCGGGGAGCGCTTTAGCCTACGAGCAGTACTTC. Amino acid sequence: CASSLAGAGSALAYEQYF.

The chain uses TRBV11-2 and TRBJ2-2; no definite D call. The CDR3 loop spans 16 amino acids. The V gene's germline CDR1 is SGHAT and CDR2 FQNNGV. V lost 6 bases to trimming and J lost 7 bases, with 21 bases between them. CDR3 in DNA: TGTGCCAGCAGTGAAGAAGGATTGTCTTTTGGCGGGGAGCTGTTTTTT. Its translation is CASSEEGLSFGGELFF.

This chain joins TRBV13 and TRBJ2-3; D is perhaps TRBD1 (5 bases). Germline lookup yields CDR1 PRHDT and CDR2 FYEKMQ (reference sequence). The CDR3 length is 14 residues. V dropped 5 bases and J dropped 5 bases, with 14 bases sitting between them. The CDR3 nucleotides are TGTGCCAGCAGCCGAGACAGCTATAGAGATACGCAGTATTTT. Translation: CASSRDSYRDTQYF.